One and the same sample provided the 22 T cell receptor beta chains below, sequenced in a study of beta chain features in type 1 diabetes. Expressed TCRB transcripts were sequenced because the isolated RNA had all been reverse transcribed beforehand. Some clones are missing from TCRdb's copy, which holds only in-frame ones; the method was immunoSEQ multiplex PCR. The sample holds 450,000 to 600,000 clones, approximately 30% seen once. Sample: naive CD4+ T cells from blood. The source is a man younger than 35 in good health.

In nucleotides, the CDR3 is TGTGCCAGCAGCCTTACAGGATCTCGGGCCAACGTCCTGACTTTC. Protein sequence: CASSLTGSRANVLTF. J is TRBJ2-6 and V is TRBV11-1; weak D call: TRBD1 (5 bases). Between the trimmed V and J ends, which lost 5 bases and 5 bases, there was a span of 13 bases. Germline CDR1 SGHAT, CDR2 FQDESV (reference sequence). CDR3 size: 15 residues.

This clone showed up just a few times. V gene TRBV30 combines with J gene TRBJ1-1; no clear D. Trimming cost V 2 bases and J 1 base, with 11 bases left between them. From germline, CDR1 is GTSNPN and CDR2 SVGIG (reference sequence). The CDR3 has 14 amino acids. CDR3 in DNA: TGTGCCTGGAGTCGGGGTCTGAAGAACACTGAAGCTTTCTTT. Translation gives CAWSRGLKNTEAFF.

A few counts support this clone. The genes are TRBV9 and TRBJ2-7, with D possibly TRBD1 on 5 matching bases. Germline loops: CDR1 SGDLS, CDR2 YYNGEE. V lost 3 bases to trimming and J lost 0 bases, with 10 bases between them. The CDR3 is 14 amino acids. The CDR3 spells CASSEGHRSYEQYF. The CDR3 nucleotides are TGTGCCAGCAGCGAAGGACACCGCTCCTACGAGCAGTACTTC. The full variable domain, with the rest looked up from reference TRBV9 and TRBJ2-7, is DSGVTQTPKHLITATGQRVTLRCSPRSGDLSVYWYQQSLDQGLQFLIQYYNGEERAKGNILERFSAQQFPDLHSELNLSSLELGDSALYFCASSEGHRSYEQYFGPGTRLTVT.

This clone was seen just once. The chain combines TRBV30 with TRBJ2-7; TRBD2 agrees at 10 bases. In germline, CDR1 is GTSNPN, CDR2 SVGIG (reference sequence). V trimming: 0 bases; J trimming: 3 bases; junction bases outside the gene matches: 5. The CDR3 totals 15 residues. The CDR3 reads CAWSVQLAGHYEQYF. CDR3 DNA: TGTGCCTGGAGTGTACAACTAGCGGGACACTACGAGCAGTACTTC.

The chain combines TRBV6-6 with TRBJ1-1; D is undetermined. Germline assignment: CDR1 MNHNY and CDR2 SVGAGI (reference sequence). Trimming removed 2 bases from V and 5 bases from J, with 9 bases in between. This CDR3 is built from 13 residues. This CDR3 reads CASSYGQSTEAFF. CDR3 sequence (DNA): TGTGCCAGCAGTTACGGGCAGTCAACTGAAGCTTTCTTT.

V usage is TRBV5-1 and J usage is TRBJ2-1, with 9 bases matching TRBD2. Trimming removed 4 bases from V and 5 bases from J; junction bases left unmatched: 10. Germline loops: CDR1 SGHRS, CDR2 YFSETQ. The CDR3 loop spans 16 amino acids. The CDR3 protein is CASSPSGTSRNNEQFF. CDR3 in DNA: TGCGCCAGCAGCCCATCCGGGACTAGCAGGAACAATGAGCAGTTCTTC.

There are a few counts of this clone. The chain joins TRBV2 to TRBJ2-1; D is unresolved. V shed 2 bases and J shed 0 bases, with 5 bases lying between them. Germline V CDR1 and CDR2: SNHLY, FYNNEI. The CDR3 runs to 14 residues. CDR3 nucleotide sequence: TGTGCCAGCAGTGAATTTCTCTCCTACAATGAGCAGTTCTTC. Its translation: CASSEFLSYNEQFF. Full variable domain (remainder filled in from reference TRBV2 and TRBJ2-1): EPEVTQTPSHQVTQMGQEVILRCVPISNHLYFYWYRQILGQKVEFLVSFYNNEISEKSEIFDDQFSVERPDGSNFTLKIRSTKLEDSAMYFCASSEFLSYNEQFFGPGTRLTVL.

This sequence joins TRBV27 and TRBJ2-1, with 10 bases that match TRBD1. Germline CDR1 and CDR2: MNHEY and SMNVEV (reference sequence). The CDR3 totals 15 residues. The V segment lost 5 bases and the J segment 5 bases; nucleotides outside the gene matches: 6. The CDR3 loop reads CASSPEGTGDNEQFF. The DNA of the CDR3 is TGTGCCAGCAGTCCAGAGGGGACAGGGGACAATGAGCAGTTCTTC.

There are a few counts of this clone. The V and J genes are TRBV30 and TRBJ1-2; no clear D. The CDR3 loop spans 13 amino acids. V lost 4 bases and J lost 4, with 13 bases in between. Germline CDR1 GTSNPN, CDR2 SVGIG (reference sequence). The CDR3 region is CAWTPRASYGYTF. The CDR3 DNA reads TGTGCCTGGACCCCAAGGGCCTCCTATGGCTACACCTTC.

This chain uses TRBV7-9 with TRBJ1-1, with D perhaps matching TRBD1 (6 bases). Germline V gives CDR1 SEHNR, CDR2 FQNEAQ (reference sequence). V was pared by 2 bases and J by 3 bases, with 13 bases between. The CDR3 runs 15 residues. CDR3 region: CASSLTRGRDTEAFF. CDR3 DNA sequence: TGTGCCAGCAGCTTAACACGGGGGCGTGACACTGAAGCTTTCTTT.

This clone was observed a few times. The chain links TRBV7-2 to TRBJ1-2; possible D gene TRBD1, 6 bases. Deletions cut 3 bases from V and 4 bases from J, with 12 bases between. There are 14 residues in the CDR3. Germline V CDR1 and CDR2: SGHTA, FQGNSA. CDR3 in amino acids: CASSLTGLSYGYTF. DNA of the CDR3: TGTGCCAGCAGCTTGACAGGTTTGAGCTATGGCTACACCTTC.

The chain joins TRBV29-1 to TRBJ1-4; weak D call: TRBD1 (5 bases). Germline V gives CDR1 SQVTM, CDR2 ANQGSEA. The CDR3 is 13 residues long. V lost 4 bases to trimming and J lost 1 base, with 7 bases between them. The CDR3 here is CSVGTQTNEKLFF. CDR3 sequence (DNA): TGCAGCGTTGGGACACAAACTAATGAAAAACTGTTTTTT.

The V and J genes are TRBV2 and TRBJ2-1; the D gene is possibly TRBD2 (6 bases). V lost 5 bases, J lost 12 bases, and 20 bases lay in between. CDR1 is SNHLY, CDR2 FYNNEI, per germline. The CDR3 spans 14 residues. In DNA, the CDR3 is TGTGCCAGCAGTACCCTTACCTCGGAGGGCCCGCAGTTCTTC. Protein sequence: CASSTLTSEGPQFF.

This clone was seen more than once but under ten times. The V call is TRBV10-3, the J call TRBJ2-5; 8 nucleotides match TRBD1. The V and J ends lost 2 bases and 4 bases, in that order; junction bases with no gene match: 3. From germline, CDR1 is ENHRY and CDR2 SYGVKD. The CDR3 runs to 14 residues. The DNA of the CDR3 is TGTGCCATCAGTGAGGCGGACAGGGTAGAGACCCAGTACTTC. Its protein is CAISEADRVETQYF.

This chain uses TRBV29-1 with TRBJ1-1; no firm D call. Per germline, CDR1 SQVTM and CDR2 ANQGSEA. This CDR3 region has 13 residues. V gave up 0 bases and J gave up 2 bases, with 7 bases separating them. The CDR3, as DNA: TGCAGCGTTGAAGAACGTACCAACACTGAAGCTTTCTTT. It codes for CSVEERTNTEAFF. The full variable domain, rest sourced from reference TRBV29-1 and TRBJ1-1, is SAVISQKPSRDICQRGTSLTIQCQVDSQVTMMFWYRQQPGQSLTLIATANQGSEATYESGFVIDKFPISRPNLTFSTLTVSNMSPEDSSIYLCSVEERTNTEAFFGQGTRLTVV.

CDR3 DNA: TGTGCCAGCAGCTTGGACCCCGGGGGGCCTGAGCAGTTCTTC. This encodes CASSLDPGGPEQFF. V usage is TRBV5-4 and J usage is TRBJ2-1; D might be TRBD2 (7 bases). This CDR3 region has 14 residues. V lost 0 bases to trimming and J lost 9 bases, with 13 bases between them. Looked up from germline, CDR1 is SGHNT and CDR2 is YYREEE (reference sequence).

Written as DNA, the CDR3 is TGTGCCTGGAGGGGACAGGGGGCCGGCCAGCCCCAGCATTTT. Protein product: CAWRGQGAGQPQHF. The V and J genes are TRBV30 and TRBJ1-5; the match to TRBD1 covers 12 bases. CDR3 length: 14 amino acids. V dropped 3 bases and J dropped 7; count of bases not matched to a gene: 4. The germline gives CDR1 GTSNPN, CDR2 SVGIG (reference sequence).

The chain uses TRBV6-4 and TRBJ2-3; TRBD2 is a possible D gene (6 bases). The germline V and J ends were trimmed by 6 bases and 4 bases, with 11 bases remaining between them. The CDR3 contains 13 residues. Germline V gives CDR1 MRHNA, CDR2 SNTAGT. The CDR3 loop is CASSMTRPDTQYF. CDR3 nucleotides: TGTGCCAGCAGCATGACTAGGCCAGATACGCAGTATTTT.

V and J are TRBV30 and TRBJ1-1; 7 bases line up with TRBD1. The CDR3 sequence is 15 residues long. Germline CDR1 is GTSNPN and CDR2 is SVGIG (reference sequence). V trimming: 3 bases; J trimming: 0 bases; junction bases outside the gene matches: 7. CDR3 sequence: CAWSAGTAMNTEAFF. DNA of the CDR3: TGTGCCTGGAGCGCTGGGACAGCCATGAACACTGAAGCTTTCTTT.

This clone was found a few times. Different DNA sequences within this sample yield the same CDR3. V gene TRBV30 combines with J gene TRBJ2-7; D is possibly TRBD1 (6 bases). This CDR3 region has 12 residues. CDR1 is GTSNPN, CDR2 SVGIG, per germline (reference sequence). Trimming pared 0 bases from V and 4 bases from J, leaving 7 bases between. This CDR3 reads CAWSVTGYEQYF. The CDR3, as DNA: TGTGCCTGGAGTGTAACAGGGTACGAGCAGTACTTC.

This clone was found a few times. The V and J genes are TRBV7-3 and TRBJ1-1, with a possible D match to TRBD1 (5 bases). Germline V gene sequence: CDR1 SGHTA, CDR2 FQGTGA. The V end lost 5 bases, the J end lost 0 bases, and 13 bases lay between the germline ends. The CDR3 sequence is 15 residues long. The CDR3 DNA reads as TGTGCCAGCAGCGATATGGGACTCATGAACACTGAAGCTTTCTTT. It codes for CASSDMGLMNTEAFF.

The genes are TRBV15 and TRBJ2-3; 7 bases are shared with TRBD2. The CDR3 sequence is 16 residues long. With V trimmed by 0 bases and J by 4 bases, 7 bases remained unmatched. The V gene's germline CDR1 is LNHNV and CDR2 YYDKDF (reference sequence). CDR3 sequence reads: CATSRDLAERADTQYF. CDR3 sequence (DNA): TGTGCCACCAGCAGAGATCTAGCGGAAAGGGCAGATACGCAGTATTTT.